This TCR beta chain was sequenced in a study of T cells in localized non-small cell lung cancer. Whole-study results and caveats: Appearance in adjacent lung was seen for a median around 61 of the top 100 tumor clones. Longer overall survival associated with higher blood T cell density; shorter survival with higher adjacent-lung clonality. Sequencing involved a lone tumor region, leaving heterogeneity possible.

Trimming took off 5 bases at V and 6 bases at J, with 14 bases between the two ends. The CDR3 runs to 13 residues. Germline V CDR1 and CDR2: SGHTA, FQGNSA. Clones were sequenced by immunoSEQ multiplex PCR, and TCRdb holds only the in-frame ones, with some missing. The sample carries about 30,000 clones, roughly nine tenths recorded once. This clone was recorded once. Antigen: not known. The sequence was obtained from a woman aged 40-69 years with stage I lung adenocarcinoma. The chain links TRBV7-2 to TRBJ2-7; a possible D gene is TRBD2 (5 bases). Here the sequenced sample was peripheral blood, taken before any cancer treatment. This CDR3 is CASSPLAGSEQYF. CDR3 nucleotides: TGTGCCAGCAGCCCCCTAGCAGGAAGCGAGCAGTACTTC.